The T cell receptor (beta chain) under discussion was sequenced for a study of cytomegalovirus exposure and HLA in healthy donors. Regarding the study as a whole: Listed as cytomegalovirus-associated were about 160 TCR beta chains. Under in vitro conditions, a few CMV-associated chains were confirmed as specific for CMV antigens. When the data were analyzed later, several of the most significant clusters appeared to be linked to common viral pathogens.

Note on this clone: The antigen is undetermined.

The PCR ran on 60 Vbeta and 13 Jbeta primers. Source study methods: A follow-up analysis tallied 65 million to 80 million unique TCR beta chains, approximately 11 million shared. Generated by immunoSEQ multiplex PCR, the TCRdb table keeps only in-frame clones and is missing some. V and J calls and clone size are given by that table; D and trimming were obtained from the DNA. The data contain around 140,000 clones, 78% of them singletons. The CDR3 runs 16 residues. J gave up 6 bases and V 0 bases, and 8 bases lay outside the gene matches. The V gene's germline CDR1 is SGHRS and CDR2 YFSETQ. The V and J genes are TRBV5-1 and TRBJ2-3, with TRBD2 matching over 9 bases. Sequenced: PBMCs. The sequence was obtained from a woman between 18 and 29 years old in good health and CMV-seropositive. The DNA for the CDR3 is TGCGCCAGCAGCTTGGGGGTAGCGGGGGCGTCGGATACGCAGTATTTT. Translation gives CASSLGVAGASDTQYF.